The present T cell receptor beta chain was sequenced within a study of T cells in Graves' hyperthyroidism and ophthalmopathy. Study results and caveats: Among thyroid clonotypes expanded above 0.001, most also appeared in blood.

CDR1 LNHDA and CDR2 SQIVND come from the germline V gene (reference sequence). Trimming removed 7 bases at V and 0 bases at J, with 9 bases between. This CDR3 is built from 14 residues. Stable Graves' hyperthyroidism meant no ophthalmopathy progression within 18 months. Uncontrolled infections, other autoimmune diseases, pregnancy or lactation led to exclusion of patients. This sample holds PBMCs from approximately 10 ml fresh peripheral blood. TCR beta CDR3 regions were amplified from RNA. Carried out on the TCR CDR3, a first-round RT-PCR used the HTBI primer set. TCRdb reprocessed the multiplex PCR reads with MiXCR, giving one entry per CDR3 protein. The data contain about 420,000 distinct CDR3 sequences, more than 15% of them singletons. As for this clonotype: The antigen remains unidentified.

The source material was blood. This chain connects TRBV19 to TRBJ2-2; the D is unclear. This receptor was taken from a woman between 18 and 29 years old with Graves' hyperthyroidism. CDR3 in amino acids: CASNRAPNTGELFF. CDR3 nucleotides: TGTGCCAGTAACCGGGCCCCGAACACCGGGGAGCTGTTTTTT.